These 20 T cell receptor beta chains originate from one sample sequenced in a study of response to subunit inactivated influenza vaccine. TCRdb analysed the RT-PCR reads with MiXCR anew, one entry per CDR3 protein. In the table there are some 550,000 distinct CDR3 sequences, under 25% of which are singletons. This sample also appeared in a second study, on T cells expressing NK-cell markers. This second study says: Scientists made TCR beta cDNA using 5'RACE template switching with UMIs.

Source: CD4+ T cells sorted from PBMCs, taken 11 to 12 days after vaccination. These receptors were obtained from a man aged 50 to 60 who received an inactivated influenza vaccine.

This clonotype appeared a few times. This chain links TRBV5-6 with TRBJ1-2, with 9 nucleotides matching TRBD1. The V gene end was trimmed by 4 bases and the J gene end by 0 bases; junction bases not matched to a gene: 10. Germline loops: CDR1 SGHDT, CDR2 YYEEEE. The CDR3 sequence is 17 residues long. CDR3 sequence (DNA): TGTGCCAGCAGCCAGCGGACAGGGGATACAACTAACTATGGCTACACCTTC. As protein: CASSQRTGDTTNYGYTF.

The chain combines TRBV15 with TRBJ2-1; tentatively, D is TRBD2 (6 bases). The CDR3 is 14 amino acids. CDR1 LNHNV and CDR2 YYDKDF come from the germline V gene (reference sequence). V was cut by 4 bases and J by 9 bases, with 16 bases left in between. DNA for the CDR3: TGTGCCACCAGCACCGCCTGGGGGGTCGGTGAGCAGTTCTTC. It specifies CATSTAWGVGEQFF.

This clonotype has just a few counts. The chain uses TRBV5-1 and TRBJ1-3, with 9 positions matching TRBD1. Germline CDR1 SGHRS, CDR2 YFSETQ. The CDR3 contains 14 residues. Trimming cost V 2 bases and J 4 bases; bases outside gene matches: 1. For the CDR3, the DNA is TGCGCCAGCAGCTTCGGGACAGGGGGAAACACCATATATTTT. Protein sequence: CASSFGTGGNTIYF.

J is TRBJ1-1 and V is TRBV3-1, with 7 bases lining up with TRBD1. Per germline, CDR1 LGHDT and CDR2 YNNKEL (reference sequence). The CDR3 totals 14 residues. Unmatched junction bases numbered 2, after V lost 4 bases and J lost 0 bases. The CDR3 coding sequence is TGTGCCAGCAGCCGGGGACAGTTGAACACTGAAGCTTTCTTT. It is translated as CASSRGQLNTEAFF.

This clonotype was seen more than once but under ten times. At one end the junction does not follow the germline gene, possibly because of a read error. The rearrangement links TRBV7-9 to TRBJ2-7; D not certain. The germline V gene has CDR1 SEHNR and CDR2 FQNEAQ (reference sequence). The CDR3 contains 11 residues. The CDR3 protein is CASSLSMGLHF. The CDR3, as DNA: TGTGCCAGCAGCTTATCCATGGGCCTTCACTTC.

CDR3 region: CASSLLGLAGDLDTQYF. CDR3 coding DNA: TGTGCCAGCAGCTTACTGGGACTAGCGGGAGATTTGGATACGCAGTATTTT. The gene calls are TRBV7-9 and TRBJ2-3; TRBD2 matches 14 bases. Unmatched junction bases numbered 7, after V lost 2 bases and J lost 6 bases. The CDR3 spans 17 residues. Germline CDR1 is SEHNR and CDR2 is FQNEAQ (reference sequence). Complete variable domain (other parts from reference TRBV7-9 and TRBJ2-3): DTGVSQNPRHKITKRGQNVTFRCDPISEHNRLYWYRQTLGQGPEFLTYFQNEAQLEKSRLLSDRFSAERPKGSFSTLEIQRTEQGDSAMYLCASSLLGLAGDLDTQYFGPGTRLTVL.

The gene calls are TRBV24-1 and TRBJ1-1; TRBD1 matches 7 bases. CDR3 length: 15 residues. Germline V gives CDR1 KGHDR, CDR2 SFDVKD. Germline trimming cut 4 bases from V and 3 bases from J; bases unmatched to any gene: 7. Here the CDR3 reads CATSDSRQGDTEAFF. Written as DNA, the CDR3 is TGTGCCACCAGTGACAGTCGACAGGGAGACACTGAAGCTTTCTTT.

The sample holds one count of this clonotype. The chain combines TRBV19 with TRBJ2-5; 7 bases map to TRBD1. This CDR3 has 17 amino acids. Losses at the gene ends were 4 bases for V and 3 bases for J; bases not matched to a gene: 14. Germline loops: CDR1 LNHDA, CDR2 SQIVND (reference sequence). The CDR3: CASSTRNRGILEETQYF. CDR3 coding DNA: TGTGCCAGTAGTACCAGAAACAGGGGTATTTTGGAAGAGACCCAGTACTTC.

This clonotype has more than one count but fewer than ten. The gene calls are TRBV7-8 and TRBJ1-1; D is undetermined. The CDR3 is 12 residues long. V shed 3 bases and J shed 3 bases, with 5 bases lying between them. Germline-derived CDR1 and CDR2 are SGHVS and FQNEAQ. As DNA, the CDR3 is TGTGCCAGCAGCTTGGATGACACTGAAGCTTTCTTT. As protein: CASSLDDTEAFF.

V is TRBV11-2 and J is TRBJ2-1; the match to TRBD1 covers 7 bases. Trimming took 3 bases from V and 6 from J; bases not matched to a gene: 8. CDR1 is SGHAT and CDR2 is FQNNGV in the germline V gene. CDR3 length: 15 amino acids. The CDR3 nucleotides are TGTGCCAGCAGCTTGGGAGCGACAGGGATCAATGAGCAGTTCTTC. Encoded protein: CASSLGATGINEQFF.

The V call is TRBV7-6, the J call TRBJ2-2; tentatively, D is TRBD2 (5 bases). Germline CDR1 reads SGHVS; CDR2 reads FNYEAQ. The germline V and J ends were trimmed by 4 bases and 0 bases, with 15 bases remaining between them. This CDR3 is 17 amino acids long. The CDR3 DNA follows: TGTGCCAGCAGCTGGGCGAGGCGGGTAGCGAACACCGGGGAGCTGTTTTTT. Translated, it gives CASSWARRVANTGELFF.

The rearrangement links TRBV9 to TRBJ2-3, with D unresolved. Germline assignment: CDR1 SGDLS and CDR2 YYNGEE. The CDR3 contains 15 residues. V was shortened by 1 base and J by 0 bases, with 9 bases between the two germline ends. This CDR3 is CASSVTPASTDTQYF. CDR3 DNA: TGTGCCAGCAGCGTAACTCCAGCAAGCACAGATACGCAGTATTTT.

About this clonotype itself: The junction departs from germline at one end; a sequencing error may be responsible. V usage is TRBV6-2 or TRBV6-3 and J usage is TRBJ2-5; the D is unclear. The germline gives CDR1 MNHEY, CDR2 SVGEGT. The length of the CDR3 is 13 residues. This chain's CDR3 is CACSYGFRETQYF. The CDR3 coding sequence is TGTGCCTGCAGTTACGGTTTCAGGGAGACCCAGTACTTC.

The chain joins TRBV28 to TRBJ2-3; 8 nucleotides agree with TRBD2. The CDR3 length is 16 residues. V gave up 5 bases and J gave up 7 bases; unmatched junction bases: 14. Germline CDR1 MDHEN, CDR2 SYDVKM. The DNA for the CDR3 is TGTGCCAGCAGTGGGAGGAGCGGGAGAAGGGTCAATACGCAGTATTTT. Its translation is CASSGRSGRRVNTQYF.

This clonotype came up many times. The V gene is TRBV20-1, the J gene TRBJ2-5; TRBD1 might be the D (6 bases). V lost 5 bases, J lost 2 bases, and 15 bases lay in between. The CDR3 has 14 residues. Germline-derived CDR1 and CDR2 are DFQATT and SNEGSKA (reference sequence). The CDR3 here is CSADLGARQETQYF. In DNA, the CDR3 is TGCAGTGCTGATTTGGGGGCCCGACAAGAGACCCAGTACTTC.

This sequence joins TRBV29-1 and TRBJ2-2, with D perhaps matching TRBD2 (5 bases). V lost 4 bases and J lost 0, with 12 bases in between. The CDR3 extends over 15 amino acids. The germline V gene encodes CDR1 SQVTM and CDR2 ANQGSEA. The CDR3 DNA follows: TGCAGCGTTGCTCGGGATCTATCGAACACCGGGGAGCTGTTTTTT. Translating gives CSVARDLSNTGELFF.

The genes are TRBV15 and TRBJ2-1; D might be TRBD1 (5 bases). Germline assignment: CDR1 LNHNV and CDR2 YYDKDF (reference sequence). The V and J ends lost 2 bases and 3 bases respectively, with 14 bases between them. The CDR3 covers 16 residues. As DNA, the CDR3 is TGTGCCACCAGCAGATTCCAGGGAACCCGCTACAATGAGCAGTTCTTC. This sequence encodes CATSRFQGTRYNEQFF.

This chain joins TRBV7-2 and TRBJ2-5; D possibly matches TRBD1 or TRBD2 (5 bases each). CDR1 and CDR2 from the germline V gene are SGHTA and FQGNSA. This CDR3 region has 14 residues. V lost 0 bases, J lost 7 bases, and 12 bases lay in between. CDR3 region: CASSLARGQGTQYF. In nucleotides, the CDR3 is TGTGCCAGCAGCTTAGCGAGGGGCCAGGGGACCCAGTACTTC.

V and J are TRBV5-1 and TRBJ2-3; TRBD2 agrees at 11 bases. J gave up 7 bases and V 4 bases, and 11 bases lay outside the gene matches. The germline V gene encodes CDR1 SGHRS and CDR2 YFSETQ. The CDR3 contains 16 residues. CDR3 DNA sequence: TGCGCCAGCAGCGACGGAACTAGCGGGAGTCGCTATACGCAGTATTTT. As protein: CASSDGTSGSRYTQYF.

This clonotype was detected many times. This sequence joins TRBV7-8 and TRBJ2-1; 12 nucleotides line up with TRBD1. The length of the CDR3 is 15 residues. J was trimmed by 8 bases and V by 5 bases; bases with no gene match: 7. Germline CDR1 SGHVS, CDR2 FQNEAQ. CDR3 sequence: CASSPGTGGYYEQFF. As DNA, the CDR3 is TGTGCCAGCAGCCCCGGGACAGGGGGCTATTATGAGCAGTTCTTC.